This record looks at one T cell receptor beta chain sequence and its context. Its cognate antigen is unknown. The data derive from a study of human T cells and chemical hapten exposure. Findings and caveats of the study: Alopecia in all donors means immunity may differ from healthy individuals.

The time point here: patch test 3, about 24 weeks after DPC sensitization. Sample treatment: therapeutic diphenylcyclopropenone sensitization with weekly scalp DPC. Blood draws came before every patch-test application. TCRdb reprocessed the RACE reads with MiXCR, giving one entry per CDR3 protein. Altogether roughly 200,000 distinct CDR3 sequences are present, approximately 26% being singletons, with the ten largest covering 2.5%. This CDR3 comprises 14 residues. Per germline, CDR1 MDHEN and CDR2 SYDVKM. With 6 bases clipped from V and 4 bases from J, the junction kept 5 bases outside the gene matches.

The chain carries TRBV28 and TRBJ2-1; TRBD1 matches at 8 bases. The starting material was whole blood, obtained in connection with sensitization to the hapten diphenylcyclopropenone (DPC). This TCR came from a woman aged 40 to 50 with alopecia areata. Some clones in this sample may be carry-over from other donors' samples. CDR3 amino acids: CASSQGAWYNEQFF. CDR3 nucleotides: TGTGCCAGCAGCCAGGGGGCGTGGTACAATGAGCAGTTCTTC.